Listed below are T cell receptor beta chains from one sample, sequenced in a study of T cells expressing NK-cell markers. TCRdb reprocessed the 5' RACE reads and stores each CDR3 protein as one record, lacking DNA. The data show about 550,000 distinct CDR3 sequences, and the top ten clones hold under 4.5%. The source material was blood T cells: a sorted CD56 or NKG2C T cell subset, CD4+ or CD8+ T cells, or bulk PBMC T cells (not recorded which). Every receptor here comes from a man aged 18 to 29 in good health. The CDR3 runs from the conserved cysteine through the conserved F or W. The order of the fields is V gene, J gene, CDR3 protein.

V: TRBV10-3
J: TRBJ1-4
CDR3: CAISPTGTVEKLFF

V: TRBV12-3/TRBV12-4
J: TRBJ2-7
CDR3: CASRGGTRSYEQYF

V: TRBV20-1
J: TRBJ2-3
CDR3: CSARDLLAGGSTDTQYF

V: TRBV20-1
J: TRBJ2-1
CDR3: CSALGRGGWANYNEQFF

V: TRBV7-9
J: TRBJ2-2
CDR3: CASSPRGQGVTGELFF

V: TRBV11-2
J: TRBJ2-1
CDR3: CASSLAVAGTNEQFF

V: TRBV27
J: TRBJ1-2
CDR3: CASSQPGTGYGYTF

V: TRBV5-1
J: TRBJ2-7
CDR3: CASSLADLVYEQYF

V: TRBV20-1
J: TRBJ1-4
CDR3: CSATRTGRTGKLFF

V: TRBV27
J: TRBJ2-1
CDR3: CASSQGGGKYNEQFF

V: TRBV20-1
J: TRBJ2-5
CDR3: CSARDGAGMETQYF

V: TRBV12-3/TRBV12-4
J: TRBJ2-3
CDR3: CASSPGWGEGLTDTQYF

V: TRBV6-5
J: TRBJ2-1
CDR3: CAAGRLYNEQFF

V: TRBV20-1
J: TRBJ1-5
CDR3: CSARRRLKTLGGNQPQHF

V: TRBV20-1
J: TRBJ2-1
CDR3: CSARSVWPTANEQFF

V: TRBV2
J: TRBJ2-3
CDR3: CASEEADTQYF

V: TRBV5-1
J: TRBJ2-1
CDR3: CASSLYPGSVGSYNEQFF

V: TRBV6-6
J: TRBJ1-2
CDR3: CASSLDSQYGYTF

V: TRBV29-1
J: TRBJ1-2
CDR3: CSVGGRLNYGYTF

V: TRBV18
J: TRBJ1-2
CDR3: CASSPGQGGYGYTF

V: TRBV10-3
J: TRBJ2-2
CDR3: CAIRPPRQGVDTGELFF

V: TRBV4-1
J: TRBJ2-2
CDR3: CASSHRGLAGVDTGELFF

V: TRBV5-1
J: TRBJ2-1
CDR3: CASSLSRRSSYNEQFF

V: TRBV29-1
J: TRBJ2-7
CDR3: CSVERAGYESYEQYF

V: TRBV9
J: TRBJ1-1
CDR3: CASSVMQGMNTEAFF

V: TRBV5-1
J: TRBJ1-1
CDR3: CASSLAGGGVNVHTEAFF

V: TRBV14
J: TRBJ1-1
CDR3: CASSQEGRRNTEAFF

V: TRBV20-1
J: TRBJ2-7
CDR3: CSARDAGTSGRAPQEQYF

V: TRBV12-3/TRBV12-4
J: TRBJ1-1
CDR3: CATPPRGRTEAFF

V: TRBV25-1
J: TRBJ2-3
CDR3: CASSVTSSDTQYF

V: TRBV20-1
J: TRBJ1-2
CDR3: CSASTSSGPTNYGYTF

V: TRBV20-1
J: TRBJ1-5
CDR3: CSAWTGERTQPQHF

V: TRBV11-2
J: TRBJ2-5
CDR3: CASSLPGGMGETQYF

V: TRBV11-2
J: TRBJ1-5
CDR3: CASTHRGSNQPQHF

V: TRBV4-3
J: TRBJ2-2
CDR3: CASSKTGESTGELFF

V: TRBV5-1
J: TRBJ2-1
CDR3: CASTTGIGMFF

V: TRBV15
J: TRBJ1-1
CDR3: CATSQKKGGRAFF

V: TRBV12-5
J: TRBJ1-6
CDR3: CASGLVMTLEGSSPLHF

V: TRBV4-2
J: TRBJ2-3
CDR3: CASSQRGQGADTQYF

V: TRBV19
J: TRBJ2-3
CDR3: CASSIDPGSDTQYF

V: TRBV12-3/TRBV12-4
J: TRBJ2-1
CDR3: CASSPLATPGVNEQFF

V: TRBV29-1
J: TRBJ1-2
CDR3: CSVAGSYGYTF

V: TRBV7-2
J: TRBJ2-5
CDR3: CASSPQEARQYF

V: TRBV27
J: TRBJ2-1
CDR3: CASSFSSGNHRFF

V: TRBV11-3
J: TRBJ2-3
CDR3: CASSLWGGRSRAADTQYF

V: TRBV25-1
J: TRBJ2-2
CDR3: CASSQQGNGGELFF

V: TRBV4-3
J: TRBJ2-7
CDR3: CASSQETYRGEQYF

V: TRBV12-3/TRBV12-4
J: TRBJ2-3
CDR3: CASSFNWGADTQYF

V: TRBV7-9
J: TRBJ1-2
CDR3: CASPQGTGTYGYTF

V: TRBV7-2
J: TRBJ2-2
CDR3: CASSLPGLAGEANLHTGELFF

V: TRBV12-3/TRBV12-4
J: TRBJ1-5
CDR3: CASRTSSNQPQHF

V: TRBV7-2
J: TRBJ1-1
CDR3: CASSPYLRSTEAFF

V: TRBV12-3/TRBV12-4
J: TRBJ2-7
CDR3: CASRRTGGSYEQYF

V: TRBV3-1
J: TRBJ2-3
CDR3: CASSQIQGPKSTDTQYF